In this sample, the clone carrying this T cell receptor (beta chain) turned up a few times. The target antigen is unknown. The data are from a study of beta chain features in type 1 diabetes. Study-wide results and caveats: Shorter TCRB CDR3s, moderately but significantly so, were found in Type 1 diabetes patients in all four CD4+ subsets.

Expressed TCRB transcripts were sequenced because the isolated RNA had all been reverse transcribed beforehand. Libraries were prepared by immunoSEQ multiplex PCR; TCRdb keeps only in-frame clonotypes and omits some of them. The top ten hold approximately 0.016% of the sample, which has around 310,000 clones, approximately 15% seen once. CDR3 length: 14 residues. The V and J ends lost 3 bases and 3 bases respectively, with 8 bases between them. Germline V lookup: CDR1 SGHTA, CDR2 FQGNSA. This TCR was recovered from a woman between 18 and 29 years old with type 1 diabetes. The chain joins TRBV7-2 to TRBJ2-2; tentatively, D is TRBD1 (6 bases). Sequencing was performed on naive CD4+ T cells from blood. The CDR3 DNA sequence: TGTGCCAGCAGCTTCAGGGGCGACACCGGGGAGCTGTTTTTT. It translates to CASSFRGDTGELFF.